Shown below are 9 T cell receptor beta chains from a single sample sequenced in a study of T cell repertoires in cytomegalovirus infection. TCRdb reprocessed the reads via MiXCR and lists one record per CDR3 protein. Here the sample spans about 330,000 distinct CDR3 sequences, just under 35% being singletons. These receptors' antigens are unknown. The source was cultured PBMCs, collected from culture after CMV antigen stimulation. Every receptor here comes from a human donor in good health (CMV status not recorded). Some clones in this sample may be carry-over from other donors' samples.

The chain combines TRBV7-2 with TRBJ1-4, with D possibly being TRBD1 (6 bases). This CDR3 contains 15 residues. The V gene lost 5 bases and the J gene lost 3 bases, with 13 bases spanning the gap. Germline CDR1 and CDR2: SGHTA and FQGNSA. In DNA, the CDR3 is TGTGCCAGCAGCAAGTCAGGGGCGGCTAATGAAAAACTGTTTTTT. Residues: CASSKSGAANEKLFF.

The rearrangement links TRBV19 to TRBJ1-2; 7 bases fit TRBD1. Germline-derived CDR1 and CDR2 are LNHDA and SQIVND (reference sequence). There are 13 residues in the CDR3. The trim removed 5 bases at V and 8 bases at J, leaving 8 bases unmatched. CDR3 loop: CASSLQGLQGYTF. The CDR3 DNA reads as TGTGCCAGTAGTTTACAGGGGCTGCAAGGCTACACCTTC. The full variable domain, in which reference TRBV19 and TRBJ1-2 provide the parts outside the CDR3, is DGGITQSPKYLFRKEGQNVTLSCEQNLNHDAMYWYRQDPGQGLRLIYYSQIVNDFQKGDIAEGYSVSREKKESFPLTVTSAQKNPTAFYLCASSLQGLQGYTFGSGTRLTVV.

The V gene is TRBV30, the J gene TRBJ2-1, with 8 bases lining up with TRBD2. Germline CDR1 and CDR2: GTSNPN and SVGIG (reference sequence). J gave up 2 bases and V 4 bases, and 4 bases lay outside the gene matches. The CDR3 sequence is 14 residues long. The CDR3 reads CAWIRLATYNEQFF. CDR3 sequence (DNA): TGTGCCTGGATACGACTAGCGACCTACAATGAGCAGTTCTTC. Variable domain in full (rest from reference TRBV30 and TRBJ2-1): SQTIHQWPATLVQPVGSPLSLECTVEGTSNPNLYWYRQAAGRGLQLLFYSVGIGQISSEVPQNLSASRPQDRQFILSSKKLLLSDSGFYLCAWIRLATYNEQFFGPGTRLTVL.

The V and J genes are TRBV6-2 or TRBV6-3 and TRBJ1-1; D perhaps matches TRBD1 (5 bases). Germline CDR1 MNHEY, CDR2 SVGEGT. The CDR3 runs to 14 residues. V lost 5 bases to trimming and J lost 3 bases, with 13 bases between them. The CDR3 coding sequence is TGTGCCAGCAGTACCAGAGGGGCGTACACTGAAGCTTTCTTT. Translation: CASSTRGAYTEAFF.

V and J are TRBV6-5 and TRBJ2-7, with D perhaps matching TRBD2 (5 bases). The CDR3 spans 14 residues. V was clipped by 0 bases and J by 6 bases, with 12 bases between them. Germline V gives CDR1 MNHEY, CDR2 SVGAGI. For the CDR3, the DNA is TGTGCCAGCAGTTACTCCCTGTTTGGAGGCGAGCAGTACTTC. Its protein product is CASSYSLFGGEQYF.

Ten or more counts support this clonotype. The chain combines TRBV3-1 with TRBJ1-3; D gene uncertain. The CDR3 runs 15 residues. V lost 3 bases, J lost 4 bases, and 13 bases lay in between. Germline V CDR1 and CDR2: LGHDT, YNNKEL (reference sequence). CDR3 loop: CASSHTSSRGNTIYF. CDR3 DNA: TGTGCCAGCAGCCATACTTCTAGTCGGGGAAACACCATATATTTT.

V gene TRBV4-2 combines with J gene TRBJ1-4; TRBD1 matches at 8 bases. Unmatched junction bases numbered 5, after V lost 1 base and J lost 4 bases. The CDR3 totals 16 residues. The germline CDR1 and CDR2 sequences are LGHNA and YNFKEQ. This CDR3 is CASSQGTGSDNEKLFF. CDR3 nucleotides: TGTGCCAGCAGCCAAGGGACAGGGTCGGATAATGAAAAACTGTTTTTT.

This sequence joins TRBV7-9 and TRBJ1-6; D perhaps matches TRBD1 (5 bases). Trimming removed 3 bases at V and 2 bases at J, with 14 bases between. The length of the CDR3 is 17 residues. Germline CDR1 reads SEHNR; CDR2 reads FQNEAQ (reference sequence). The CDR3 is CASSFMGQHAYNSPLHF. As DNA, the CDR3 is TGTGCCAGCAGCTTCATGGGGCAGCATGCCTATAATTCACCCCTCCACTTT.

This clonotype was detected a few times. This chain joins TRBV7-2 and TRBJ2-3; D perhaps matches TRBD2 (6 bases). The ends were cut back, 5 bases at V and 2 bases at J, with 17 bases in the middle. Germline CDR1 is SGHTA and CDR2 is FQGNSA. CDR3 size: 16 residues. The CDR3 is CASSSSSGLPTDTQYF. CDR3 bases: TGTGCCAGCAGCAGCAGTAGCGGACTTCCCACAGATACGCAGTATTTT.